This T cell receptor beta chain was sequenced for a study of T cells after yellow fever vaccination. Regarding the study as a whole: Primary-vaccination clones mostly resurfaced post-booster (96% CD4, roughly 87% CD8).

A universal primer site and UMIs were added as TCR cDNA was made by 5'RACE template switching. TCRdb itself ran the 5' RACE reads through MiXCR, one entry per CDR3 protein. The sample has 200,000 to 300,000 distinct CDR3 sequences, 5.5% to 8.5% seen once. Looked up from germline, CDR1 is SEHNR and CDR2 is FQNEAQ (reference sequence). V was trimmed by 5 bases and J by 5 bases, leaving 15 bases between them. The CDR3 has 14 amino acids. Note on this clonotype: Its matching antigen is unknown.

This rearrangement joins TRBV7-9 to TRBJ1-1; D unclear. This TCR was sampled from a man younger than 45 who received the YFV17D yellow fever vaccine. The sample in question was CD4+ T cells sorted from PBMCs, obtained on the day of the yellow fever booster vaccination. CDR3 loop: CASSPVLGNTEAFF. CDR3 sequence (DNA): TGTGCCAGCAGCCCGGTTCTTGGGAATACTGAAGCTTTCTTT.